This TCR beta chain stems from a study of T-cell memory formation after mild COVID-19. Study overall: Largely donor-specific TCR clusters were found.

The CDR3 extends over 14 amino acids. With 4 bases removed from V and 6 bases from J, the gap between germline ends came to 14 bases. Germline lookup yields CDR1 SGHNT and CDR2 YENEEA. Researchers used 5'RACE with constant-segment primers to make TCR alpha and TCR beta cDNA libraries that carry sample barcodes and UMIs. TCRdb recomputed calls from the 5' RACE reads with MiXCR, one row per CDR3 protein. The sample lists 75,000 to 95,000 distinct CDR3 sequences, around an eighth seen once, with over 25% in the top ten. Notes on the study in general: Mostly located in CM and EM were contracting CD4+ clones, with contracting CD8+ clones located in EMRA.

This clonotype was found many times. Its cognate antigen is unknown. The rearrangement uses TRBV11-3 and TRBJ2-3; no clear D. This clonotype was sampled from an adult woman who had mild COVID-19 (a few samples of this study predate the infection). Cell type and time point are not known. The source material was PBMCs or a T cell subset sorted from them (not recorded which). Here the CDR3 reads CASSSNGSPDTQYF. The CDR3 DNA reads TGTGCCAGCAGCTCCAATGGCAGCCCGGATACGCAGTATTTT.